This T cell receptor (beta chain) was captured by sequencing in a study of response to subunit inactivated influenza vaccine. This clonotype was seen a handful of times. Its target is unknown. TCRdb re-called the RT-PCR reads through MiXCR, storing one row per CDR3 protein. The data show some 500,000 distinct CDR3 sequences, with approximately 15% seen just once and less than 4% held by the top ten. Germline V lookup: CDR1 LGHNA, CDR2 YSLEER. The CDR3 runs to 15 residues. V lost 3 bases, J lost 7 bases, and 5 bases stayed unmatched. Study conclusions and caveats: Few new T cells, the authors suggested, are recruited by each seasonal influenza vaccination.

The rearrangement links TRBV4-3 to TRBJ2-2, with 10 bases that match TRBD2. This sequence originates from a man aged 45 to 70 who received an inactivated influenza vaccine. The sample consisted of CD4+ T cells sorted from PBMCs, taken about 23 months after vaccination. The CDR3 loop is CASSQLAGEIGELFF. CDR3 nucleotide sequence: TGCGCCAGCAGCCAGCTAGCGGGAGAGATCGGGGAGCTGTTTTTT.